This record looks at one TCR beta chain sequence and its context. The clone's antigen remains unknown. Base qualities were left out, and no much larger clone turns up one base away. The germline V gene (reference sequence) specifies PRHDT as CDR1 and FYEKMQ as CDR2. The junction shows trimming of 0 bases on V and 5 bases on J, plus 4 bases between the germline ends. Counted from cysteine to phenylalanine, this CDR3 has 13 amino acids. Only the CDR3 portion is preserved as DNA: 39 bases, with reading frame beginning at the first base. The data stem from a study of shared clonotypes between healthy human individuals (TCRdb year 2020). Concerning the study at large: Three men and a couple of women, aged 18 to 49 years, made up the cohort. Per donor, three plates each were used for CD4 naive and CD4 memory, two for CD8 naive, and one for CD8 memory. The study deeply sequenced blood TCR repertoires of five healthy adults to estimate repertoire size and the extent of clonotype sharing between individuals. Libraries were prepared and TCR repertoires were sequenced by different laboratories using diverse techniques, in order to increase sequencing depth and limit assay-specific biases. Leukapheresis yielded between about 0.85 and 10 billion PBMCs per donor. What the research found in general, with its limitations: Clonotypes shared by all four sorted-subset donors showed higher generation probabilities than non-shared clonotypes. Sharing across four donors was observed for 5% to 6.5% of naive CD4, less than 4% of naive CD8, around 2.5% of memory CD4, and around 0.4% of memory CD8 clonotypes. Even with the large sequencing depth, rarefaction of the sorted-subset datasets indicated that sequencing was incomplete. Sampling was limited to blood, and TCR repertoires in tissue likely differ from TCR repertoires in blood. Because the study included only a small number of donors, the genetic and exposure-history diversity represented was limited. Larger estimated clonotype richness was generally found for naive subsets than for memory subsets. Based on pairwise subsampling, the degree of clonotype sharing among donors was expected to be affected by sequencing depth.

TCR CDR3 regions were amplified from genomic DNA by multiplex PCR using the deep immunoSEQ assay. For each cell subset, the extracted genomic DNA was distributed evenly across all wells of several immunoSEQ 96-well plates, and each plate served as one replicate. Each replicate PCR for sorted subsets received approximately 220 ng genomic DNA, equal to roughly 30,000 T cell genomes. Purified libraries were measured with a Qubit 3.0 fluorometer, size-checked on a Bioanalyzer 2100, and measured again with the KAPA Library Quantification kit. Every immunoSEQ 96-well plate was sequenced on a dedicated single-read 150-cycle Illumina NextSeq 550 flow cell. On the study's bioinformatics: Because only junctional sequences without quality scores were contained in the immunoSEQ output, filtering matching that applied to full-length reads could not be performed. Sequences were annotated with PyIR, a Python wrapper for IgBLAST v1.9, and V/J genes and CDR3 were assigned using IMGT germline references. Reads with weak V/J assignments (E-value above 1e-6), missing CDR3, stop codons, out-of-frame junctions, or ambiguous translated residues were removed. V3J clonotypes were defined as sequences sharing an identical inferred V gene, J gene, and CDR3 amino acid sequence. Percentage overlap between repertoires was computed as shared unique clonotypes divided by the size of the smaller repertoire. RTK rarefaction, the Chao1 estimator, and Recon v2.1 estimates of unobserved clonotypes were used to assess repertoire richness. Generation probabilities were computed with OLGA for all TCRbeta clonotypes obtained by the gDNA method from a few donors. TCRdb retrieved this table from immuneACCESS and kept in-frame rearrangements only. Not all clones are present; in checked studies, unresolved V genes account for under half, and no reason is known for the remainder. The V and J calls and clone size are taken from that table; D and trimming were inferred from the DNA. The sample table shows around 1.9 million clones, and under 95% are seen once. The leading ten clones occupy 1.5% to 2% of the sample.

CD8 naive samples were obtained by positive selection for CCR7 among CD45RO-negative cells, yielding a CD45RA+CCR7+ population from which TemRA cells were excluded. Donors were healthy HIV-negative adults with no recently reported acute infections or vaccinations. Every donor was a Caucasian adult living in Nashville, Tennessee, USA. Blood was collected by leukapheresis, and PBMCs were isolated by Ficoll-Histopaque density gradient centrifugation and then cryopreserved in liquid nitrogen vapor phase. Analytical flow cytometry was used to check the purity and quantity of every magnetically sorted T cell population. Genomic DNA was isolated from every sorted fraction and measured by UV absorbance on a Nanodrop 2000c.

This clonotype was obtained from a man aged 18-30 years in good health. Some clones in this sample may be carry-over from other donors' samples. The sample taken for sequencing was naive CD8+ T cells from PBMCs. In the paper's terms, the cell subset or site label means: CD45RA+CCR7+. The rearranged segments are TRBV13 and TRBJ2-2; the D gene is unclear. The CDR3 region: CASSLGTTGELFF. The DNA sequence follows: TGTGCCAGCAGCTTAGGGACTACCGGGGAGCTGTTTTTT.